One sample yielded the 3 T cell receptor beta chains listed below, sequenced in a study of human T cells and chemical hapten exposure. As to time point: pre-sensitization, week 0. Treatment indicated: therapeutic diphenylcyclopropenone sensitization with weekly scalp DPC. One entry per CDR3 protein results from TCRdb running MiXCR on the RACE reads. The sample lists about 380,000 distinct CDR3 sequences, approximately 5.1% seen once, with 2% to 3% in the top ten. The specimen comprised whole blood, sampled in connection with sensitization to the hapten diphenylcyclopropenone (DPC). Every receptor here comes from a woman aged 45-65 years with alopecia areata. Some clones in this sample may be carry-over from other donors' samples.

At least ten counts were recorded for this clonotype. The J gene is TRBJ2-7, the V gene TRBV27; possible D gene TRBD1, 5 bases. Germline assignment: CDR1 MNHEY and CDR2 SMNVEV (reference sequence). V lost 2 bases and J 4 bases, leaving 12 bases between the germline ends. The CDR3 runs to 14 residues. CDR3 sequence reads: CASSLGGAGYEQYF. DNA for the CDR3: TGTGCCAGCAGTTTAGGTGGGGCAGGGTACGAGCAGTACTTC.

The V gene is TRBV6-2 or TRBV6-3, the J gene TRBJ2-3; D is unresolved. Germline loops: CDR1 MNHEY, CDR2 SVGEGT. The CDR3 is 15 residues long. The ends were cut back, 7 bases at V and 3 bases at J, with 17 bases in the middle. Written as DNA, the CDR3 is TGTGCCAGCACTGACCCCCCCCAATCTACAGATACGCAGTATTTT. Its protein is CASTDPPQSTDTQYF.

There are many counts of this clonotype. V is TRBV28 and J is TRBJ2-5; 9 bases align to TRBD2. CDR1 MDHEN and CDR2 SYDVKM come from the germline V gene. J was trimmed by 9 bases and V by 4 bases; bases with no gene match: 9. This CDR3 spans 14 amino acids. CDR3 DNA sequence: TGTGCCAGCAGTTGGGCTAGCGGGACGGGGGCCCAGTACTTC. This encodes CASSWASGTGAQYF.